The 16 T cell receptor beta chains reported below all come from one sample, sequenced in a study of PD-L1 blockade in urothelial cancer. Stated time point: pretreatment peripheral blood. Some clones are missing from TCRdb's copy, which holds only in-frame ones; the method was immunoSEQ multiplex PCR. The sample lists over 75,000 clones; approximately 81% were seen once. The starting material was PBMCs, obtained around atezolizumab (anti-PD-L1) treatment. The receptors originated from a man aged 60-69 years with urothelial cancer.

V and J are TRBV30 and TRBJ2-7; 8 bases fit TRBD1. The ends lost 3 bases at V and 7 bases at J; junction bases unmatched: 8. The CDR3 totals 13 residues. The germline gives CDR1 GTSNPN, CDR2 SVGIG (reference sequence). CDR3 DNA sequence: TGTGCCTGGAGCTCAGGACAGGGCTTGGAGCAGTACTTC. Its translation: CAWSSGQGLEQYF.

The chain links TRBV5-6 to TRBJ2-7, with D hard to call. Germline V gene sequence: CDR1 SGHDT, CDR2 YYEEEE. Trimming took off 0 bases at V and 1 base at J, with 8 bases between the two ends. The CDR3 extends over 14 amino acids. CDR3 bases: TGTGCCAGCAGCTTGGAACGACTTTCCTACGAGCAGTACTTC. Amino acid sequence: CASSLERLSYEQYF.

V is TRBV9 and J is TRBJ2-2; the match to TRBD1 covers 8 bases. V was clipped by 6 bases and J by 4 bases; unmatched bases: 11. Germline V CDR1 and CDR2: SGDLS, YYNGEE. The CDR3 has 16 amino acids. This chain's CDR3 is CASTRGQGRVTGELFF. DNA of the CDR3: TGTGCCAGCACCAGAGGACAGGGCAGGGTCACCGGGGAGCTGTTTTTT. Filled out from reference TRBV9 and TRBJ2-2, the complete variable domain reads DSGVTQTPKHLITATGQRVTLRCSPRSGDLSVYWYQQSLDQGLQFLIQYYNGEERAKGNILERFSAQQFPDLHSELNLSSLELGDSALYFCASTRGQGRVTGELFFGEGSRLTVL.

This sequence joins TRBV25-1 and TRBJ2-2; 7 bases agree with TRBD2. The CDR3 covers 14 residues. Trimming took 8 bases from V and 4 from J; bases not matched to a gene: 7. Germline V gene lookup returns CDR1 MGHDK and CDR2 SYGVNS. Written as DNA, the CDR3 is TGTGCCAGCGGAAGTGGGGGGGGCACCGGGGAGCTGTTTTTT. Translating it yields CASGSGGGTGELFF. Complete variable domain (other parts from reference TRBV25-1 and TRBJ2-2): EADIYQTPRYLVIGTGKKITLECSQTMGHDKMYWYQQDPGMELHLIHYSYGVNSTEKGDLSSESTVSRIRTEHFPLTLESARPSHTSQYLCASGSGGGTGELFFGEGSRLTVL.

The chain uses TRBV7-3 and TRBJ2-2; D not certain. Trimming took off 2 bases at V and 7 bases at J, with 14 bases between the two ends. The CDR3 totals 15 residues. Germline CDR1 is SGHTA and CDR2 is FQGTGA. CDR3: CASSLLASGYGELFF. The CDR3 nucleotides read TGTGCCAGCAGCTTATTGGCATCGGGTTACGGGGAGCTGTTTTTT. The full variable domain, rest sourced from reference TRBV7-3 and TRBJ2-2, is GAGVSQTPSNKVTEKGKYVELRCDPISGHTALYWYRQSLGQGPEFLIYFQGTGAADDSGLPNDRFFAVRPEGSVSTLKIQRTERGDSAVYLCASSLLASGYGELFFGEGSRLTVL.

This CDR3 reads CASSPPGRASTDTQYF. For the CDR3, the DNA is TGTGCCAGCAGCCCACCGGGGAGAGCTAGCACAGATACGCAGTATTTT. The chain recombines TRBV5-4 with TRBJ2-3, with a possible D match to TRBD2 (5 bases). The CDR3 consists of 16 residues. Trimming shortened V by 4 bases and J by 0 bases, and 15 bases separated the two germline ends. The germline V gene has CDR1 SGHNT and CDR2 YYREEE (reference sequence).

V gene TRBV29-1 combines with J gene TRBJ2-2, with 10 bases that match TRBD1. Per germline, CDR1 SQVTM and CDR2 ANQGSEA. V trimming: 5 bases; J trimming: 7 bases; junction bases outside the gene matches: 4. The CDR3 loop spans 13 amino acids. The CDR3 loop reads CSVTGTGVGELFF. CDR3 sequence (DNA): TGCAGCGTTACCGGGACAGGGGTCGGGGAGCTGTTTTTT.

The rearrangement links TRBV10-1 to TRBJ2-7; no firm D call. Trimming shortened V by 3 bases and J by 3 bases, and 6 bases separated the two germline ends. This CDR3 contains 12 residues. CDR1 is WNHNN, CDR2 SYGVQD, per germline (reference sequence). The DNA of the CDR3 is TGCGCCAGCAGTGATTCCAACTACGAGCAGTACTTC. Its translation is CASSDSNYEQYF.

The table lists this clone with a count of one. J is TRBJ2-7 and V is TRBV27; weak D call: TRBD2 (7 bases). V lost 2 bases to trimming and J lost 3 bases, with 14 bases between them. This CDR3 has 15 amino acids. CDR1 is MNHEY, CDR2 SMNVEV, per germline (reference sequence). The CDR3 DNA reads TGTGCCAGCAGTTTAAGTACAGGGAGGGTCTACGAGCAGTACTTC. Encoded protein: CASSLSTGRVYEQYF.

The chain links TRBV5-6 to TRBJ1-1; D gene uncertain. V lost 0 bases and J 2 bases, leaving 14 bases between the germline ends. From germline, CDR1 is SGHDT and CDR2 YYEEEE. The CDR3 is made up of 16 amino acids. The CDR3 is CASSLDVGGINTEAFF. The CDR3 coding sequence is TGTGCCAGCAGCTTGGACGTTGGAGGGATCAACACTGAAGCTTTCTTT.

In DNA form, the CDR3 reads TGTGCCAGCAGCTTCGGTGGCAGGGGCGCCTACTATGGCTACACCTTC. Amino acids: CASSFGGRGAYYGYTF. The V gene is TRBV5-4, the J gene TRBJ1-2; a weak D match, TRBD1 (6 bases). The CDR3 consists of 16 residues. Trimming pared 2 bases from V and 3 bases from J, leaving 17 bases between. The germline CDR1 and CDR2 sequences are SGHNT and YYREEE (reference sequence).

The rearrangement uses TRBV7-8 and TRBJ1-5, with no clear D. The CDR3 has 14 residues. Deletions cut 1 base from V and 9 bases from J, with 13 bases between. Germline values: CDR1 SGHVS, CDR2 FQNEAQ. The CDR3, as DNA: TGTGCCAGCAGCTTAGGCGGGTTCGCCCGGCCCCAGCATTTT. It specifies CASSLGGFARPQHF.

A single count supports this clone. V usage is TRBV5-1 and J usage is TRBJ2-3; tentative D call: TRBD2 (7 bases). Germline lookup yields CDR1 SGHRS and CDR2 YFSETQ. CDR3 size: 14 residues. The V end was cut by 0 bases, the J end by 5 bases, with 10 bases between. CDR3 in DNA: TGCGCCAGCAGCTTGGCCGGGGGGCGAGATACGCAGTATTTT. Residues: CASSLAGGRDTQYF.

The chain employs TRBV7-3 and TRBJ1-2, with a possible D match to TRBD1 (5 bases). V was shortened by 5 bases and J by 2 bases, with 12 bases between the two germline ends. The CDR3 is 14 residues long. In germline, CDR1 is SGHTA, CDR2 FQGTGA. Here the CDR3 reads CASSRNDRNYGYTF. For the CDR3, the DNA is TGTGCCAGCAGCCGTAACGACAGAAACTATGGCTACACCTTC.

DNA for the CDR3: TGTGCCAGCAGTGAGGCAGTGAACACCGGGGAGCTGTTTTTT. Translated: CASSEAVNTGELFF. The rearrangement joins TRBV6-4 to TRBJ2-2, with D unclear. This CDR3 region has 14 residues. From germline, CDR1 is MRHNA and CDR2 SNTAGT. Trimming left V 3 bases short and J 1 base short, with 6 bases between.

The genes are TRBV5-1 and TRBJ2-5; the D is unclear. The germline gives CDR1 SGHRS, CDR2 YFSETQ. V was clipped by 2 bases and J by 5 bases, with 13 bases between them. This CDR3 is built from 14 residues. The CDR3 bases are TGCGCCAGCAGCTTTGACTCCATCCTGGAGACCCAGTACTTC. It specifies CASSFDSILETQYF. Full variable domain (rest looked up from reference TRBV5-1 and TRBJ2-5): KAGVTQTPRYLIKTRGQQVTLSCSPISGHRSVSWYQQTPGQGLQFLFEYFSETQRNKGNFPGRFSGRQFSNSRSEMNVSTLELGDSALYLCASSFDSILETQYFGPGTRLLVL.